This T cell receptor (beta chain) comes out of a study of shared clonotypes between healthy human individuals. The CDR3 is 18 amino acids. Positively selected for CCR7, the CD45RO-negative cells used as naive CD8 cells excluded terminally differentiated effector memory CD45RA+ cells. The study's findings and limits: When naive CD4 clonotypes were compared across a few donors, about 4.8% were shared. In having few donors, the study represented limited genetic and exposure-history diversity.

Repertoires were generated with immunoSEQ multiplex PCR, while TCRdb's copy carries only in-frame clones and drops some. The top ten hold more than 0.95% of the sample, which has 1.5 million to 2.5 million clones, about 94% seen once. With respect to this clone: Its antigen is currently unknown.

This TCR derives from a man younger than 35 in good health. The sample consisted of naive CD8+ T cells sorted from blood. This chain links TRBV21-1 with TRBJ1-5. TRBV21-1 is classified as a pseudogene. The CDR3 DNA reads TGTGCCAGCCCCGCTGTTTTGCCGACGTATGTTTACAATCAGCCCCAGCATTTT. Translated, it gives CASPAVLPTYVYNQPQHF.